Listed below are T cell receptor beta chains from one sample, sequenced in a study of blood T cell repertoires in COVID-19. The protocol was immunoSEQ multiplex PCR, while the TCRdb copy is restricted to in-frame clones and leaves out a portion. This sample has 130,000 or so clones, with more than 70% found just once. Material: peripheral blood. Receptor source: a human donor in a cohort sampled during active COVID-19. Each CDR3 is given with its conserved first and last residue. The D gene is left open where the match is weak. Not every row has a clone size; where given, it reads once, few, many or a size class.

CDR3aa,CDR3nt,d_gene,abundance,v_gene,j_gene
CASSSATSVGETQYF,TGTGCCAGCAGCTCAGCGACCTCGGTGGGAGAGACCCAGTACTTC,NA,NA,TRBV11-3,TRBJ2-5
CASSLGLAGVDEQYF,TGTGCCAGCAGCTTAGGACTAGCGGGGGTTGACGAGCAGTACTTC,TRBD2,NA,TRBV13,TRBJ2-7
CASSFRGLAEGTDTQYF,TGCGCCAGCAGCTTCCGGGGACTAGCGGAGGGCACAGATACGCAGTATTTT,TRBD2,NA,TRBV4-1,TRBJ2-3
CASSQGNPGATGKGYGYTF,TGCGCCAGCAGCCAAGGGAACCCAGGGGCTACAGGGAAAGGCTATGGCTACACCTTC,NA,many,TRBV4-3,TRBJ1-2
CASSGAGFARGYTF,TGTGCCAGCAGTGGCGCGGGGTTCGCTCGCGGCTACACCTTC,NA,once,TRBV11-2,TRBJ1-2
CASSRDRETEAFF,TGTGCCAGCAGTCGCGACAGGGAAACTGAAGCTTTCTTT,TRBD1,NA,TRBV12-3/TRBV12-4,TRBJ1-1
CASSFSRGYTF,TGTGCCAGCAGTTTCTCCCGGGGCTACACCTTC,NA,NA,TRBV6-5,TRBJ1-2
CASSLSAGSTGASEQFF,TGTGCCAGCAGCTTAAGTGCGGGGAGTACGGGAGCTTCTGAGCAGTTCTTC,NA,NA,TRBV11-2,TRBJ2-1
CASSHTPLNEAFF,TGTGCCAGCAGCCACACCCCCCTGAATGAAGCTTTCTTT,NA,once,TRBV7-2,TRBJ1-1
CASKRDMNTEAFF,TGTGCCAGCAAGCGGGATATGAACACTGAAGCTTTCTTT,NA,NA,TRBV6-4,TRBJ1-1
CASSKRRGEKLFF,TGTGCCAGCAGTAAGCGAAGAGGTGAAAAACTGTTTTTT,NA,few,TRBV6-5,TRBJ1-4
CASSFQTGAHTDTQYF,TGTGCCAGCAGCTTCCAGACAGGGGCCCACACAGATACGCAGTATTTT,TRBD1,few,TRBV7-9,TRBJ2-3
CATSRDLQGAGEQYF,TGTGCCACCAGCAGAGATCTACAGGGGGCTGGCGAGCAGTACTTC,TRBD1,NA,TRBV15,TRBJ2-7
CASSIGLAGGRTDTQYF,TGTGCCAGTAGTATAGGGCTAGCGGGAGGGCGGACAGATACGCAGTATTTT,TRBD2,NA,TRBV19,TRBJ2-3
CASSLTQLTMNTEAFF,TGTGCCAGCAGCTTAACGCAACTAACGATGAACACTGAAGCTTTCTTT,NA,NA,TRBV11-1,TRBJ1-1
CASSETGSLAGELFF,TGTGCCAGCAGCGAGACCGGGAGCTTAGCCGGGGAGCTGTTTTTT,NA,NA,TRBV16,TRBJ2-2
CASSIPRDRGTSSYEQYF,TGTGCCAGTAGTATCCCCCGGGACAGGGGGACCAGCTCCTACGAGCAGTACTTC,TRBD1,NA,TRBV19,TRBJ2-7
CASSERGSGTFTGELFF,TGTGCCAGCAGTGAAAGGGGTTCGGGGACATTCACCGGGGAGCTGTTTTTT,NA,NA,TRBV2,TRBJ2-2
CAISESASGTDTQYF,TGTGCCATCAGTGAGTCGGCCAGCGGCACAGATACGCAGTATTTT,NA,NA,TRBV10-3,TRBJ2-3
CASSLALAGLFANTGELFF,TGTGCCAGCAGCTTAGCACTAGCGGGACTATTTGCGAACACCGGGGAGCTGTTTTTT,TRBD2,NA,TRBV7-7,TRBJ2-2
CASSLGGLAGGTDTQYF,TGTGCCAGCAGCTTAGGAGGACTAGCGGGGGGAACAGATACGCAGTATTTT,TRBD2,NA,TRBV11-2,TRBJ2-3
CASSHTTGELFF,TGTGCCAGCAGCCACACCACCGGGGAGCTGTTTTTT,NA,NA,TRBV12-3/TRBV12-4,TRBJ2-2
CASRGYRALDYGYTF,TGTGCCAGTAGGGGGTACAGGGCCTTGGACTATGGCTACACCTTC,NA,NA,TRBV19,TRBJ1-2
CATSMAASGGTDTQYF,TGTGCCACCAGCATGGCCGCTAGCGGGGGCACAGATACGCAGTATTTT,TRBD2,once,TRBV15,TRBJ2-3
CASSPGQETYGYTF,TGTGCCAGCAGCCCTGGACAGGAGACCTATGGCTACACCTTC,TRBD1,NA,TRBV5-4,TRBJ1-2
CASSPRWWADTQYF,TGTGCCAGCTCACCACGGTGGTGGGCGGATACGCAGTATTTT,NA,NA,TRBV18,TRBJ2-3
CASSTYMDINYGYTF,TGTGCCAGCAGCACTTATATGGACATTAACTATGGCTACACCTTC,NA,once,TRBV6-2/TRBV6-3,TRBJ1-2
CASSEQSGATGELFF,TGCGCCAGCAGTGAGCAGTCGGGAGCCACCGGGGAGCTGTTTTTT,NA,NA,TRBV10-1,TRBJ2-2
CASSDAVGLAENTGELFF,TGTGCCAGCAGCGACGCCGTGGGCCTAGCAGAGAACACCGGGGAGCTGTTTTTT,NA,few,TRBV9,TRBJ2-2
CASSEGPTVMNTEAFF,TGTGCCAGCAGCGAGGGCCCGACAGTAATGAACACTGAAGCTTTCTTT,NA,few,TRBV9,TRBJ1-1
CATSDLHGPTTGELFF,TGTGCCACCAGTGACCTCCATGGGCCGACCACCGGGGAGCTGTTTTTT,NA,NA,TRBV24-1,TRBJ2-2
CASHFSGSSDTQYF,TGCGCCAGTCATTTTAGCGGGAGTTCAGATACGCAGTATTTT,TRBD2,few,TRBV5-1,TRBJ2-3